One and the same sample provided the 10 T cell receptor beta chains below, sequenced in a study of T cell clonotyping in hematopoietic cell transplantation. The data were produced by immunoSEQ multiplex PCR, yet TCRdb's version contains in-frame clones alone and is incomplete. This sample carries some 7,000 clones, approximately 98% of them seen once, and the ten largest clones take just under 0.65%. The starting material was PBMCs, obtained 30 days after allogeneic stem cell transplant. All receptors come from a male patient aged 55 to 70 who had an allogeneic stem cell transplant from a related donor, so the T cells may come from the graft donor. Some clones in this sample may be carry-over from other donors' samples.

This rearrangement joins TRBV29-1 to TRBJ1-2, with D possibly being TRBD1 (5 bases). The CDR3 runs 12 residues. Germline CDR1 SQVTM, CDR2 ANQGSEA. V dropped 4 bases and J dropped 5 bases, with 11 bases sitting between them. This CDR3 is CSVAQGEYGYTF. The CDR3 nucleotides are TGCAGCGTTGCGCAGGGAGAATATGGCTACACCTTC.

V usage is TRBV4-2 and J usage is TRBJ1-1; D is unresolved. The CDR3 consists of 13 residues. V was pared by 0 bases and J by 3 bases, with 5 bases between. Germline V gives CDR1 LGHNA, CDR2 YNFKEQ. The CDR3 DNA reads as TGTGCCAGCAGCCAAGACCCTTACACTGAAGCTTTCTTT. Translating it yields CASSQDPYTEAFF.

The chain uses TRBV18 and TRBJ2-7; D gene uncertain. The CDR3 loop spans 13 amino acids. From germline, CDR1 is KGHSH and CDR2 LQKENI. The V and J ends lost 0 bases and 12 bases respectively, with 15 bases between them. The CDR3 coding sequence is TGTGCCAGCTCACCACCTTTTGAGCGACTCAGGTACTTC. This encodes CASSPPFERLRYF.

The V call is TRBV7-8, the J call TRBJ2-5, with a possible D match to TRBD1 (6 bases). CDR1 is SGHVS and CDR2 is FQNEAQ in the germline V gene. This CDR3 has 14 residues. V dropped 5 bases and J dropped 4 bases, with 14 bases sitting between them. DNA for the CDR3: TGTGCCAGCAGCCCCCCAGGGGCCCCAGAGACCCAGTACTTC. Its translation is CASSPPGAPETQYF.

This chain connects TRBV11-2 to TRBJ2-6, with D possibly being TRBD1 (5 bases). Trimming left V 0 bases short and J 0 bases short, with 12 bases between. The CDR3 runs to 18 residues. Germline CDR1 is SGHAT and CDR2 is FQNNGV. DNA of the CDR3: TGTGCCAGCAGCTTAGAGGGGCACGGTATCTCTGGGGCCAACGTCCTGACTTTC. This encodes CASSLEGHGISGANVLTF.

V is TRBV7-6 and J is TRBJ2-7, with 7 nucleotides matching TRBD1. This CDR3 region has 14 residues. V shed 5 bases, J shed 5 bases, and the junction held 9 bases outside the gene matches. The germline CDR1 and CDR2 sequences are SGHVS and FNYEAQ. The CDR3 region is CASSARQGSDEQYF. The CDR3 DNA follows: TGTGCCAGCAGCGCGCGACAGGGTTCCGACGAGCAGTACTTC. Full variable domain (rest looked up from reference TRBV7-6 and TRBJ2-7): GAGVSQSPRYKVTKRGQDVALRCDPISGHVSLYWYRQALGQGPEFLTYFNYEAQQDKSGLPNDRFSAERPEGSISTLTIQRTEQRDSAMYRCASSARQGSDEQYFGPGTRLTVT.

V gene TRBV5-1 combines with J gene TRBJ2-7, with 9 bases matching TRBD1. CDR1 SGHRS and CDR2 YFSETQ come from the germline V gene. This CDR3 comprises 15 residues. V lost 6 bases and J lost 4; bases outside the gene matches: 11. This CDR3 is CASKKIGQGMYEQYF. For the CDR3, the DNA is TGCGCCAGCAAAAAAATCGGACAGGGGATGTACGAGCAGTACTTC. Combining the CDR3 with reference TRBV5-1 and TRBJ2-7 gives the whole variable domain KAGVTQTPRYLIKTRGQQVTLSCSPISGHRSVSWYQQTPGQGLQFLFEYFSETQRNKGNFPGRFSGRQFSNSRSEMNVSTLELGDSALYLCASKKIGQGMYEQYFGPGTRLTVT.

V and J are TRBV5-4 and TRBJ1-1; possibly TRBD1 for D (5 bases). Trimming left V 5 bases short and J 3 bases short, with 14 bases between. Looked up from germline, CDR1 is SGHNT and CDR2 is YYREEE (reference sequence). This CDR3 contains 14 residues. CDR3 region: CASRFFGTHTEAFF. CDR3 nucleotides: TGTGCCAGCAGGTTCTTCGGGACGCACACTGAAGCTTTCTTT.

V usage is TRBV7-2 and J usage is TRBJ2-7; the D gene is possibly TRBD1 (6 bases). Trimming removed 6 bases from V and 9 bases from J, with 21 bases in between. Germline CDR1 reads SGHTA; CDR2 reads FQGNSA. The CDR3 length is 14 residues. The chain's CDR3 is CASSGQSTPEWQYF. The DNA for the CDR3 is TGTGCCAGCAGTGGACAGTCCACCCCTGAGTGGCAGTACTTC. Full variable domain (rest looked up from reference TRBV7-2 and TRBJ2-7): GAGVSQSPSNKVTEKGKDVELRCDPISGHTALYWYRQSLGQGLEFLIYFQGNSAPDKSGLPSDRFSAERTGGSVSTLTIQRTQQEDSAVYLCASSGQSTPEWQYFGPGTRLTVT.

V gene TRBV27 combines with J gene TRBJ2-7; TRBD2 aligns across 7 bases. The CDR3 is 14 residues long. Losses at the gene ends were 5 bases for V and 3 bases for J; bases not matched to a gene: 7. Germline V CDR1 and CDR2: MNHEY, SMNVEV (reference sequence). DNA for the CDR3: TGTGCCAGCAGTCCCGCCGGGAGGATCTACGAGCAGTACTTC. It encodes CASSPAGRIYEQYF.